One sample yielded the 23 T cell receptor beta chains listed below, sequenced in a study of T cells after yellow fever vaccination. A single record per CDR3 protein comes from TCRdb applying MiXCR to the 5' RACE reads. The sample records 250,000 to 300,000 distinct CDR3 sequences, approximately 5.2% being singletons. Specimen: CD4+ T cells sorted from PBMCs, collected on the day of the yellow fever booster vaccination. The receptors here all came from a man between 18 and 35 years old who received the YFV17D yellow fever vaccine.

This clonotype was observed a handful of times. The CDR3 is CSARTGASGNTIYF. The CDR3 coding sequence is TGCAGTGCTAGAACAGGGGCCTCTGGAAACACCATATATTTT. V gene TRBV20-1 combines with J gene TRBJ1-3, with 7 bases that match TRBD1. This CDR3 is 14 amino acids long. Germline assignment: CDR1 DFQATT and CDR2 SNEGSKA (reference sequence). The V segment lost 2 bases and the J segment 0 bases; nucleotides outside the gene matches: 1.

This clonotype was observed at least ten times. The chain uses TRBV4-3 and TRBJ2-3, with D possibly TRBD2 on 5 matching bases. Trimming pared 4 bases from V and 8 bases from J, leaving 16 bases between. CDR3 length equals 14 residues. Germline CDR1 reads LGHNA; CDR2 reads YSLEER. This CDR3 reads CASSLDYSVGTQYF. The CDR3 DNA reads TGCGCCAGCAGCCTAGACTATTCGGTCGGTACGCAGTATTTT.

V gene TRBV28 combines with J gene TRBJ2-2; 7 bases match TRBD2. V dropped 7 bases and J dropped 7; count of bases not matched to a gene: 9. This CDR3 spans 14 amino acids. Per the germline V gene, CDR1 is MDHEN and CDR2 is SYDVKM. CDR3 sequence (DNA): TGTGCCAGCAACACGGGGGGAGGTTTCGGGGAGCTGTTTTTT. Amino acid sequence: CASNTGGGFGELFF.

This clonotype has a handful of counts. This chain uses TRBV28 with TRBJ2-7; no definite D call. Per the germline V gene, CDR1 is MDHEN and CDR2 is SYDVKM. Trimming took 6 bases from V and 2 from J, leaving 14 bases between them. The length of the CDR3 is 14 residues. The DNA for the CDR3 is TGTGCCAGCAGCCCTGCCAACGGAGCCTACGAGCAGTACGTC. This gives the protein CASSPANGAYEQYV.

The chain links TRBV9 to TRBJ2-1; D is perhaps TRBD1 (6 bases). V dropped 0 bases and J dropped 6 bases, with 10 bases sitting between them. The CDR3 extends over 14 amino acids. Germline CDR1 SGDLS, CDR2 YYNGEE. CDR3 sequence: CASSVAQGGNEQFF. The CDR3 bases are TGTGCCAGCAGCGTAGCTCAAGGGGGCAATGAGCAGTTCTTC.

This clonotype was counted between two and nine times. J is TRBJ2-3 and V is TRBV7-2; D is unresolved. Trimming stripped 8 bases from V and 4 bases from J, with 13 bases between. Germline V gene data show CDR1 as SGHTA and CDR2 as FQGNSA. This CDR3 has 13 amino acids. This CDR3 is CASGPSPADTQYF. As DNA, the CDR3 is TGTGCCAGCGGACCCTCCCCGGCAGATACGCAGTATTTT.

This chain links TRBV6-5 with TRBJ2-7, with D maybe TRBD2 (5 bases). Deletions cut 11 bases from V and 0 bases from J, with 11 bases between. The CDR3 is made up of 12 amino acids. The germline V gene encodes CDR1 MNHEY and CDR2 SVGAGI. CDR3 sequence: CASDYLSYEQYF. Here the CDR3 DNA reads TGTGCCTCCGACTACCTCTCCTACGAGCAGTACTTC.

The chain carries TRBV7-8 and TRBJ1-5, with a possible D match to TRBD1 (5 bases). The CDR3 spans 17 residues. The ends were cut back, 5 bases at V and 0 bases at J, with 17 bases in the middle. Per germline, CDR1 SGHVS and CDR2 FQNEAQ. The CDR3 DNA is TGTGCCAGCAGCATGGGCTGGGACGTCTATAGCAATCAGCCCCAGCATTTT. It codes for CASSMGWDVYSNQPQHF.

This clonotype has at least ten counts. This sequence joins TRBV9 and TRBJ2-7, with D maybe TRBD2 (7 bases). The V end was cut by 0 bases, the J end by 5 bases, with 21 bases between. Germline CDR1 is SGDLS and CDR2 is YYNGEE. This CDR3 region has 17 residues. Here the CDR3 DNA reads TGTGCCAGCAGCGTAGTTGGGGGGGCGGTTTATGGAGACGAGCAGTACGTC. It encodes CASSVVGGAVYGDEQYV.

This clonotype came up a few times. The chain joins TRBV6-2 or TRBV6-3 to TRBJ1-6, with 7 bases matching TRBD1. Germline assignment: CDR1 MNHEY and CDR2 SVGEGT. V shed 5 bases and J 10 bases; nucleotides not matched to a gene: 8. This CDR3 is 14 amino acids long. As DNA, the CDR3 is TGTGCCAGCAGTACTCTACAGGGGCGCTCACCCCTCCACTTT. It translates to CASSTLQGRSPLHF.

CDR3 loop: CASSVRANTGELFF. DNA of the CDR3: TGTGCCAGCTCAGTAAGGGCGAACACCGGGGAGCTGTTTTTT. The rearrangement links TRBV18 to TRBJ2-2; no firm D call. The length of the CDR3 is 14 residues. Trimming pared 5 bases from V and 0 bases from J, leaving 7 bases between. Germline V gives CDR1 KGHSH, CDR2 LQKENI. Full variable domain (rest looked up from reference TRBV18 and TRBJ2-2): NAGVMQNPRHLVRRRGQEARLRCSPMKGHSHVYWYRQLPEEGLKFMVYLQKENIIDESGMPKERFSAEFPKEGPSILRIQQVVRGDSAAYFCASSVRANTGELFFGEGSRLTVL.

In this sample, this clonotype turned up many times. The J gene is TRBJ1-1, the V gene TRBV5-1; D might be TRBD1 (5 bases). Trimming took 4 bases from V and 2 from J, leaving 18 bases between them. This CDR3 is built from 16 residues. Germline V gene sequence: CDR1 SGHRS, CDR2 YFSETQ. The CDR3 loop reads CASSVRPGTDNTEAFF. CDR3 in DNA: TGCGCCAGCAGCGTGCGTCCCGGGACGGATAACACTGAAGCTTTCTTT.

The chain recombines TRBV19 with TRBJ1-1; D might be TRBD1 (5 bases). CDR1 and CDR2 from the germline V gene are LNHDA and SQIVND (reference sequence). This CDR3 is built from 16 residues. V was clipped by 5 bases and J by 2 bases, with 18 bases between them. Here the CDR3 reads CASSAPPGDPNTEAFF. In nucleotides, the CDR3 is TGTGCCAGTAGTGCCCCGCCCGGGGACCCCAACACTGAAGCTTTCTTT.

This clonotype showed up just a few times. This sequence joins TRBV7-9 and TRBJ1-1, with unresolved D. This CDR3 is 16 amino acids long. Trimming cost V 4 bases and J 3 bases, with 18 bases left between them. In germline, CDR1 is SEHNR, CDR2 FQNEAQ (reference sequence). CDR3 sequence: CASSSLNLGPHTEAFF. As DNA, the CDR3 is TGTGCCAGCAGCTCCTTGAACCTCGGCCCTCACACTGAAGCTTTCTTT.

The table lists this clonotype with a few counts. CDR3 sequence: CASSRDPGQGYYGYTF. The DNA of the CDR3 is TGTGCCAGCAGCAGAGACCCGGGACAGGGGTACTATGGCTACACCTTC. V gene TRBV9 combines with J gene TRBJ1-2, with 10 bases aligning to TRBD1. This CDR3 has 16 residues. CDR1 and CDR2 from the germline V gene are SGDLS and YYNGEE. V shed 4 bases and J 3 bases; nucleotides not matched to a gene: 9.

The CDR3 DNA follows: TGTGCCAGCTCACCCACGCCAAACTGGGACAGCCGCGGGGCTTTCTTT. It yields the protein CASSPTPNWDSRGAFF. The chain couples TRBV18 to TRBJ1-1; 7 bases align to TRBD1. Per germline, CDR1 KGHSH and CDR2 LQKENI. This CDR3 has 16 residues. Unmatched junction bases numbered 18, after V lost 3 bases and J lost 11 bases.

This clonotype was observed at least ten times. The chain's CDR3 is CASSFNRQETQYF. CDR3 nucleotides: TGTGCCAGCAGCTTCAACAGACAAGAGACCCAGTACTTC. This chain joins TRBV11-2 and TRBJ2-5; no clear D gene. Germline CDR1 reads SGHAT; CDR2 reads FQNNGV. CDR3 size: 13 residues. Between the trimmed V and J ends, which lost 3 bases and 2 bases, there was a span of 7 bases.

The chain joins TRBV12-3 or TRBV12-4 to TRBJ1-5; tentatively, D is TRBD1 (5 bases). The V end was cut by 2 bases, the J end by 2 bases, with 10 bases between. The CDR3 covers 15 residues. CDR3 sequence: CASSLSGVGNQPQHF. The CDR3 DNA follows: TGTGCCAGCAGTTTATCGGGGGTGGGCAATCAGCCCCAGCATTTT.

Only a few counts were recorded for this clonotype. The CDR3 DNA sequence: TGCAGCGTCGGGAAACAGGGGGGAAATGGCTACACCTTC. Translating gives CSVGKQGGNGYTF. The chain uses TRBV29-1 and TRBJ1-2; 8 nucleotides align to TRBD1. CDR1 SQVTM and CDR2 ANQGSEA come from the germline V gene. The CDR3 runs to 13 residues. Germline trimming cut 6 bases from V and 6 bases from J; bases unmatched to any gene: 9. Full variable domain (outside the CDR3, taken from reference TRBV29-1 and TRBJ1-2): SAVISQKPSRDICQRGTSLTIQCQVDSQVTMMFWYRQQPGQSLTLIATANQGSEATYESGFVIDKFPISRPNLTFSTLTVSNMSPEDSSIYLCSVGKQGGNGYTFGSGTRLTVV.

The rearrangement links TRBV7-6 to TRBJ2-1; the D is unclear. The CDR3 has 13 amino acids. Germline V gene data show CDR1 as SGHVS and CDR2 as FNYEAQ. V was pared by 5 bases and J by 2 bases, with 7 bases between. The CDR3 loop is CASSLSTYNEQFF. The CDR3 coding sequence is TGTGCCAGCAGCCTCTCGACCTACAATGAGCAGTTCTTC.

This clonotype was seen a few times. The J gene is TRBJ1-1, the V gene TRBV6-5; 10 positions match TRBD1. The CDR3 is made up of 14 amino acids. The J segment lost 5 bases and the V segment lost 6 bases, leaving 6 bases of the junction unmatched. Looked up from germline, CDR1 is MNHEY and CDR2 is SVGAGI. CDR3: CASSGQGGWTEAFF. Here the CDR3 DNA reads TGTGCCAGCAGCGGACAGGGGGGGTGGACTGAAGCTTTCTTT.

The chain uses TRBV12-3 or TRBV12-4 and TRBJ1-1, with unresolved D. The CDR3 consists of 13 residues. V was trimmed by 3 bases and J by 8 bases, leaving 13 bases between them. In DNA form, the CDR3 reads TGTGCCAGCAGTTTTTCGTTCGTAGGGGAAGCTTTCTTT. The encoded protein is CASSFSFVGEAFF.

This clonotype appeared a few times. CDR3 sequence (DNA): TGTGCCACCAGTGATCCCGGGACCGGGGACAATGAGCAGTTCTTC. It encodes CATSDPGTGDNEQFF. The chain couples TRBV24-1 to TRBJ2-1; D might be TRBD1 or TRBD2, each matching 5 bases. CDR1 is KGHDR and CDR2 is SFDVKD in the germline V gene. Deletions cut 3 bases from V and 5 bases from J, with 13 bases between. This CDR3 contains 15 residues.